These T cell receptor beta chains were read from a single sample in a study of blood T cells in healthy people across ages. One entry per CDR3 protein results from TCRdb running MiXCR on the 5' RACE reads. The data show about 1.6 million distinct CDR3 sequences, 30% to 40% seen once. The sample taken for sequencing was blood. The receptors shown here come from a young woman in good health. CDR3s include the opening cysteine and the closing phenylalanine or tryptophan. The order of the fields is V gene, J gene, D gene, clone size, CDR3 protein, CDR3 DNA. The D gene is left open where the match is weak. Only some rows state a clone size, as once, few, many or a class for expanded clones.

TRBV27	TRBJ2-7	TRBD2	NA	CASSFVASGYEQYF	TGTGCCAGCAGTTTTGTCGCTAGCGGCTACGAGCAGTACTTC
TRBV4-3	TRBJ2-5	NA	few	CASSQVDNQETQYF	TGCGCCAGCAGCCAAGTGGACAACCAAGAGACCCAGTACTTC
TRBV20-1	TRBJ2-1	TRBD1	NA	CSASGQGYHNEQFF	TGCAGTGCTTCCGGACAGGGCTATCACAATGAGCAGTTCTTC
TRBV5-1	TRBJ2-7	NA	NA	CASSFKGITYEQYF	TGCGCCAGCAGCTTTAAGGGGATTACATACGAGCAGTACTTC
TRBV27	TRBJ1-3	TRBD1	few	CASSLTAPDRGPGNTIYF	TGTGCCAGCAGTTTAACCGCACCGGACAGGGGGCCTGGAAACACCATATATTTT
TRBV20-1	TRBJ2-7	NA	few	CSARDFRGPYEQYF	TGCAGTGCTAGAGATTTTCGGGGGCCCTACGAGCAGTACTTC
TRBV27	TRBJ1-2	NA	few	CASSPPGDPDGYTF	TGTGCCAGCAGTCCGCCAGGGGACCCGGATGGCTACACCTTC
TRBV27	TRBJ2-3	NA	few	CASSWDFNTDTQYF	TGTGCCAGCAGTTGGGACTTTAACACAGATACGCAGTATTTT
TRBV20-1	TRBJ2-1	TRBD2	few	CSAFGTSAREYNEQFF	TGCAGTGCTTTCGGGACTAGCGCGAGAGAGTACAATGAGCAGTTCTTC
TRBV12-3/TRBV12-4	TRBJ2-3	NA	many	CASSAGDTQYF	TGTGCCAGCTCAGCAGGAGATACGCAGTATTTT
TRBV30	TRBJ2-7	TRBD2	NA	CACKFGTSGNYEQYF	TGTGCCTGCAAATTTGGGACTAGCGGGAACTACGAGCAGTACTTC
TRBV9	TRBJ1-2	NA	NA	CASSVGNDNPRGYTF	TGTGCCAGCAGCGTAGGAAACGACAACCCGCGGGGCTACACCTTC
TRBV27	TRBJ2-4	NA	few	CAGMGLLSKNIQYF	TGTGCCGGCATGGGCCTTCTGTCCAAAAACATTCAGTACTTC
TRBV6-1	TRBJ2-5	TRBD2	NA	CASSGGSGRKQETQYF	TGTGCCAGCAGTGGAGGCAGCGGGAGAAAACAAGAGACCCAGTACTTC
TRBV12-3/TRBV12-4	TRBJ2-4	NA	NA	CASSFSGPTGEQYF	TGTGCCAGCAGTTTTTCGGGACCGACGGGTGAGCAGTACTTC
TRBV27	TRBJ1-2	NA	few	CASSLTGLRDGYTF	TGTGCCAGCAGTTTAACAGGGTTAAGGGATGGCTACACCTTC
TRBV9	TRBJ2-5	TRBD2	NA	CASTGLGGPQETQYF	TGTGCCAGCACCGGACTAGGAGGTCCCCAAGAGACCCAGTACTTC
TRBV10-2	TRBJ2-7	NA	NA	CASSNRDGPYEQYF	TGCGCCAGCAGTAACCGGGACGGCCCCTACGAGCAGTACTTC
TRBV7-9	TRBJ2-3	NA	NA	CANSRTIYRVYF	TGTGCCAACAGCCGTACCATCTACAGGGTGTATTTT
TRBV12-3/TRBV12-4	TRBJ1-1	NA	once	CASSKGLRSEAFF	TGTGCCAGCAGCAAAGGGTTAAGGTCTGAAGCTTTCTTT
TRBV12-3/TRBV12-4	TRBJ2-5	NA	NA	CASSVPFNERYF	TGTGCCAGCAGCGTGCCGTTCAACGAGCGGTACTTC
TRBV2	TRBJ2-5	TRBD2	few	CASSARTSGRGQETQYF	TGTGCCAGCAGTGCTCGGACTAGCGGGAGAGGGCAAGAGACCCAGTACTTC
TRBV29-1	TRBJ1-2	TRBD1	many	CSGQQGVAGGYTF	TGCAGCGGGCAACAGGGGGTTGCGGGTGGCTACACCTTC
TRBV4-2	TRBJ2-7	TRBD2	NA	CASSPSIAGADYEQYF	TGTGCCAGCAGCCCGTCTATAGCGGGGGCCGACTACGAGCAGTACTTC
TRBV2	TRBJ2-3	NA	NA	CASSERSVGGSTDMQYF	TGTGCCAGCAGTGAGCGGTCTGTCGGGGGTAGCACAGATATGCAGTATTTT
TRBV4-1	TRBJ2-1	NA	NA	CASSYQNREQETQFF	TGCGCCAGCAGCTATCAAAACAGGGAGCAAGAGACCCAGTTCTTC
TRBV4-1	TRBJ2-7	NA	NA	CASSQGVGLLHEQYF	TGCGCCAGCAGCCAAGGGGTGGGACTCTTGCACGAGCAGTACTTC
TRBV18	TRBJ2-6	NA	NA	CASSPPGQHYSGANVLTF	TGTGCCAGCTCACCCCCCGGACAGCATTACTCTGGGGCCAACGTCCTGACTTTC
TRBV7-9	TRBJ2-3	NA	NA	CASGPRFDDTDTQYF	TGTGCCAGCGGCCCCCGCTTTGATGACACAGATACGCAGTATTTT
TRBV5-6	TRBJ2-1	NA	NA	CAGSFRTGEPYNEQFF	TGTGCCGGCAGCTTTAGGACGGGGGAACCCTACAATGAGCAGTTCTTC
TRBV7-2	TRBJ1-2	NA	NA	CASSPRRNSNYGYTF	TGTGCCAGCAGCCCAAGACGGAACAGTAACTATGGCTACACCTTC
TRBV3-1	TRBJ1-1	TRBD1	NA	CASRKGQGVTEAFF	TGTGCCAGCAGAAAAGGGCAGGGGGTGACTGAAGCTTTCTTT
TRBV20-1	TRBJ1-1	NA	NA	CSARTRERVNTEAFF	TGCAGTGCTAGAACGCGTGAGAGGGTGAACACTGAAGCTTTCTTT
TRBV30	TRBJ1-2	NA	NA	CAWSVLPSYGYTF	TGTGCCTGGAGTGTACTGCCCAGCTATGGCTACACCTTC
TRBV5-1	TRBJ2-1	NA	NA	CVSSLEGPNEQFF	TGCGTCAGCAGCTTGGAGGGGCCAAATGAGCAGTTCTTC
TRBV30	TRBJ2-3	TRBD2	NA	CAWTVGGTDTQYF	TGTGCCTGGACGGTGGGGGGGACAGATACGCAGTATTTT